In its sample, the clone carrying this T cell receptor beta chain was seen a few times. Its cognate antigen is unknown. Single viable CD3+CD4+CD8-CD45RO+ cells were sorted as the memory CD4+ T cells. Serum IgG to CMV pp150, pp28, p38 and p52 defined serostatus. CDR1 and CDR2 (germline): LGHNT, FRNRAP. The CDR3 consists of 12 residues. The ends lost 4 bases at V and 6 bases at J; junction bases unmatched: 2. The sample comes from a study of memory CD4+ T cells and cytomegalovirus serostatus. Study-level findings and limits: Of 150 to 200 reported CMV TCRbeta sequences, under 70 were found in memory CD4+ repertoires.

The method was immunoSEQ multiplex PCR; TCRdb's version includes in-frame clones alone and lacks a portion of them. Of about 57,000 clones in the sample, less than 80% were seen once. The sample comprised memory CD4+ T cells from blood. This chain connects TRBV12-5 to TRBJ2-7; 8 bases map to TRBD1. This TCR derives from an adult in good health and CMV-seronegative. CDR3 in amino acids: CASGWTGSEQYF. CDR3 sequence (DNA): TGTGCTAGTGGTTGGACAGGGAGCGAGCAGTACTTC.